Listed here are 3 T cell receptor beta chains from one sample, sequenced in a study of cytomegalovirus exposure and HLA in healthy donors. The PCR employed 60 Vbeta primers together with 13 Jbeta primers. Generated by immunoSEQ multiplex PCR, the TCRdb table keeps only in-frame clones and is missing some. The repertoire holds over 120,000 clones, with more than 7.5% as singletons. Sample: PBMCs. The receptors were gathered from a man aged 50-60 years in good health and CMV-seronegative.

Only a few counts were recorded for this clone. V usage is TRBV18 and J usage is TRBJ1-4, with D perhaps matching TRBD1 (6 bases). In germline, CDR1 is KGHSH, CDR2 LQKENI. V gave up 2 bases and J gave up 7 bases, with 11 bases separating them. This CDR3 has 14 residues. CDR3 nucleotides: TGTGCCAGCTCACCAAGGGGGTCGGGTGAAAAACTGTTTTTT. As protein: CASSPRGSGEKLFF. The complete variable domain, with remaining parts taken from reference TRBV18 and TRBJ1-4, reads NAGVMQNPRHLVRRRGQEARLRCSPMKGHSHVYWYRQLPEEGLKFMVYLQKENIIDESGMPKERFSAEFPKEGPSILRIQQVVRGDSAAYFCASSPRGSGEKLFFGSGTQLSVL.

J is TRBJ2-5 and V is TRBV6-5; TRBD1 agrees at 8 bases. Germline V CDR1 and CDR2: MNHEY, SVGAGI. V lost 0 bases and J lost 4; bases outside the gene matches: 7. CDR3 length: 16 amino acids. CDR3 sequence reads: CASSYSSRGQGETQYF. The CDR3 nucleotides are TGTGCCAGCAGTTACTCGAGCAGGGGGCAAGGAGAGACCCAGTACTTC.

The chain has TRBV19 and TRBJ1-2; the D gene is possibly TRBD1 (5 bases). The germline V and J ends were trimmed by 3 bases and 5 bases, with 16 bases remaining between them. Germline V gene data show CDR1 as LNHDA and CDR2 as SQIVND (reference sequence). The CDR3 extends over 15 amino acids. This CDR3 is CASSMRTPLIYGYTF. The CDR3 DNA reads as TGTGCCAGTAGTATGAGGACACCCCTAATTTATGGCTACACCTTC.